The rows below give T cell receptor beta chains drawn from one sample of a study of T cell changes during pregnancy in multiple sclerosis. Produced via immunoSEQ multiplex PCR; TCRdb's table is partial and in-frame only. The table includes about 47,000 clones, about 92% detected once. The source material was peripheral blood, sampled after pregnancy. The receptors come from a female donor with multiple sclerosis, enrolled in a pregnancy study. CDR3s include the opening cysteine and the closing phenylalanine or tryptophan. D genes are given only for firm matches. Not every row has a clone size; where given, it reads once, few, many or a size class.

size,J,V,D,DNA,CDR3
-,TRBJ1-1,TRBV2,-,TGTGCCAGCAGCCAGGGATTGAACACTGAAGCTTTCTTT,CASSQGLNTEAFF
-,TRBJ2-5,TRBV4-2,TRBD2,TGTGCCAGCAGCCCCCCGGGGCGGGGGGGAGGAGGGGAAGAGACCCAGTACTTC,CASSPPGRGGGGEETQYF
-,TRBJ2-5,TRBV25-1,TRBD1,TGTGCCAGCAGTGAGGACAGGGGGCCGGTCCACTCTCGAGAGACCCAGTACTTC,CASSEDRGPVHSRETQYF
-,TRBJ2-3,TRBV18,-,TGTGCCAGCTCACCAACGGGGTCTACAGATACGCAGTATTTT,CASSPTGSTDTQYF
-,TRBJ2-1,TRBV5-6,TRBD2,TGTGCCAGCAACCTGCTGGGCGGGGGGACTTACAATGAGCAGTTCTTC,CASNLLGGGTYNEQFF
-,TRBJ1-6,TRBV6-5,-,TGTGCCAGCAGTTCAGGCAGCAGCTCCTATAATTCACCCCTCCACTTT,CASSSGSSSYNSPLHF
-,TRBJ1-5,TRBV5-6,-,TGTGCCAGCAGCTTGGAACAGTCCCCCCTTCAGCCCCAGCATTTT,CASSLEQSPLQPQHF
-,TRBJ2-5,TRBV9,TRBD2,TGTGCCAGCAGTAATAGCGGGGGAATTAGGGAGACCCAGTACTTC,CASSNSGGIRETQYF
-,TRBJ2-2,TRBV27,TRBD2,TGTGCCAGCAGTATAGGACTAGCGGGTTCGAACACCGGGGAGCTGTTTTTT,CASSIGLAGSNTGELFF
-,TRBJ2-3,TRBV19,TRBD2,TGTGCCAGTAAGGCGGAGCGGGGGCCCACAGATACGCAGTATTTT,CASKAERGPTDTQYF
-,TRBJ1-2,TRBV27,-,TGTGCCACAAGACGCGGGGCGGGTGCTAACTATGGCTACACCTTC,CATRRGAGANYGYTF
-,TRBJ2-7,TRBV7-2,-,TGTGCCAGCAGCCTAGGGAGCGGACAGACCTACGAGCAGTACTTC,CASSLGSGQTYEQYF
-,TRBJ2-5,TRBV12-5,TRBD2,TGTGCTAGTGGTTTGGTGACTAGCGGGGGGGCTTTGGGGGAGACCCAGTACTTC,CASGLVTSGGALGETQYF
-,TRBJ2-3,TRBV7-2,TRBD2,TGTGCCAGCAGCTTAGTATCGAGCGGGGGCACAGATACGCAGTATTTT,CASSLVSSGGTDTQYF
once,TRBJ1-2,TRBV30,-,TGTGCCTGGAGTGCCCTATATGGCTACACCTTC,CAWSALYGYTF
-,TRBJ2-2,TRBV9,TRBD1,TGTGCCAGCAGCGTACCAGGGGGCAACACCGGGGAGCTGTTTTTT,CASSVPGGNTGELFF
-,TRBJ1-1,TRBV7-9,-,TGTGCCAGCAGCTTAGAAGACAGAAAAGCTTTCTTT,CASSLEDRKAFF
-,TRBJ2-7,TRBV18,-,TGTGCCAGCTCCCCGGGGGTGGGGAGCGAGCAGTACTTC,CASSPGVGSEQYF
-,TRBJ2-1,TRBV18,TRBD1,TGTGCCAGCTCACCTGGGACAGGGGAGATTGAGCAGTTCTTC,CASSPGTGEIEQFF
few,TRBJ1-6,TRBV7-3,-,TGTGCCAGCAGCGCGGCGGGACCGCGGTCACCCCTCCACTTT,CASSAAGPRSPLHF
-,TRBJ2-1,TRBV6-5,-,TGTGCCAGCTCCGGGGGTTCCTCCTACAATGAGCAGTTCTTC,CASSGGSSYNEQFF
-,TRBJ2-5,TRBV7-2,TRBD1,TGTGCCAGCAGCTTGAGGGACAGGGGAGATCCACCTTACTTC,CASSLRDRGDPPYF
-,TRBJ1-5,TRBV27,TRBD1,TGTGCCAGCAGGGGTGGGACAGCAAATCAGCCCCAGCATTTT,CASRGGTANQPQHF